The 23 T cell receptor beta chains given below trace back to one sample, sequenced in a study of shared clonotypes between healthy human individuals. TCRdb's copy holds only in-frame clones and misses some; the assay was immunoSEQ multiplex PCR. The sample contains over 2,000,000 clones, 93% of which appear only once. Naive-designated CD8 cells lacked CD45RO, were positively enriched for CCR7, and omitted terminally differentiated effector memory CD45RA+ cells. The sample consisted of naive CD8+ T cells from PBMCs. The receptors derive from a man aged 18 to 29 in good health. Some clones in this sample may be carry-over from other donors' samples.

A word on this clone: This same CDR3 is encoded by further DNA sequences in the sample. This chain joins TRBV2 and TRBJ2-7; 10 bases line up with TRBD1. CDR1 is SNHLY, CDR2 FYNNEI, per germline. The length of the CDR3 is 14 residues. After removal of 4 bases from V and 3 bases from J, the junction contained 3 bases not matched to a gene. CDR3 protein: CASSGRDRGYEQYF. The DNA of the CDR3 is TGTGCCAGCAGTGGGAGGGACAGGGGCTACGAGCAGTACTTC.

Written as DNA, the CDR3 is TGTGCCAGCAGCTTAGGGAGCGGGAGTATTTACGAGCAGTACTTC. This translates into CASSLGSGSIYEQYF. The rearrangement uses TRBV11-2 and TRBJ2-7; 8 positions agree with TRBD2. V lost 1 base, J lost 4 bases, and 6 bases stayed unmatched. The CDR3 contains 15 residues. Germline lookup yields CDR1 SGHAT and CDR2 FQNNGV.

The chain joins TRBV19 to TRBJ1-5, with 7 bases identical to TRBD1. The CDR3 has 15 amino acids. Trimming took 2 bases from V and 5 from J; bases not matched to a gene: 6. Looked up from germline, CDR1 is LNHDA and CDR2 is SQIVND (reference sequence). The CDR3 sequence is CASSIRGQLDQPQHF. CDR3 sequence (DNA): TGTGCCAGTAGTATACGGGGACAGTTAGATCAGCCCCAGCATTTT.

CDR3 DNA: TGTGCCAGCAGCCCACCTAGTGGGGAAAAACTGTTTTTT. It codes for CASSPPSGEKLFF. V is TRBV11-2 and J is TRBJ1-4, with unresolved D. The CDR3 has 13 amino acids. V lost 5 bases and J lost 8, with 12 bases in between. The V gene's germline CDR1 is SGHAT and CDR2 FQNNGV.

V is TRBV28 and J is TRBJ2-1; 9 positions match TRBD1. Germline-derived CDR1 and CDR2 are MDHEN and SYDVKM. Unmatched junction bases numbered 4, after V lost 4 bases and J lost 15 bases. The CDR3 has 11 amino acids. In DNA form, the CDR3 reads TGTGCCAGCAGTTCCGGGACAGGGCTGTTCTTC. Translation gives CASSSGTGLFF. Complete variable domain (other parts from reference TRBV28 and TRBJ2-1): DVKVTQSSRYLVKRTGEKVFLECVQDMDHENMFWYRQDPGLGLRLIYFSYDVKMKEKGDIPEGYSVSREKKERFSLILESASTNQTSMYLCASSSGTGLFFGPGTRLTVL.

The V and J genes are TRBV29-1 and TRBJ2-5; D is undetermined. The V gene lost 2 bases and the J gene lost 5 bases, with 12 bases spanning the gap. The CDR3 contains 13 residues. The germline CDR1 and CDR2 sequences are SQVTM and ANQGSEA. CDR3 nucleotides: TGCAGCGTTGAAAGGCTGGGGTTGGAGACCCAGTACTTC. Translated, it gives CSVERLGLETQYF.

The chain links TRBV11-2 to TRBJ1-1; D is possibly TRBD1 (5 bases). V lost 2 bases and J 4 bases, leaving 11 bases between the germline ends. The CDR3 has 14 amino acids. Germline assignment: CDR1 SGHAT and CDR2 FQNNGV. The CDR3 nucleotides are TGTGCCAGCAGCTTATGGGGGAGAGGCACTGAAGCTTTCTTT. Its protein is CASSLWGRGTEAFF.

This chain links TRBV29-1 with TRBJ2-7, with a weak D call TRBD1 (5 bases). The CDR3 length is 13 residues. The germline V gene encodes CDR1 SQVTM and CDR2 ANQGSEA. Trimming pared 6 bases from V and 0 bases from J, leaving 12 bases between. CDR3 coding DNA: TGCAGCGTCCTATTGGACAACTCCTACGAGCAGTACTTC. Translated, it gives CSVLLDNSYEQYF.

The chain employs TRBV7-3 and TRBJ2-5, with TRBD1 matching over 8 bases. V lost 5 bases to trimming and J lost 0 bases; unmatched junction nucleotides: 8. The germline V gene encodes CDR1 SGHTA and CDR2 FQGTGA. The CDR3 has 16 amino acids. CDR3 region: CASSPGQGRYQETQYF. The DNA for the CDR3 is TGTGCCAGCAGCCCCGGACAGGGCCGGTACCAAGAGACCCAGTACTTC.

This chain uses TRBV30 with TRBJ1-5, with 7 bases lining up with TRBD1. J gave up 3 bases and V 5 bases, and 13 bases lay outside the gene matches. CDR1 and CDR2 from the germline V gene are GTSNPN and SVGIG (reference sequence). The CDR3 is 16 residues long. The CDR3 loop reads CAWARRGTANNQPQHF. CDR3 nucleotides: TGTGCCTGGGCCCGCAGAGGGACAGCCAACAATCAGCCCCAGCATTTT.

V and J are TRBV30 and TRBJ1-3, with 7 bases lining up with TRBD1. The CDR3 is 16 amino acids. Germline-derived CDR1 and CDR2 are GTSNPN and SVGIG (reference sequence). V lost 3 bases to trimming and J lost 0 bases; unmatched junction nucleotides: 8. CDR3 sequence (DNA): TGTGCCTGGAGAACCGACAGGGAGAGCTCTGGAAACACCATATATTTT. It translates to CAWRTDRESSGNTIYF.

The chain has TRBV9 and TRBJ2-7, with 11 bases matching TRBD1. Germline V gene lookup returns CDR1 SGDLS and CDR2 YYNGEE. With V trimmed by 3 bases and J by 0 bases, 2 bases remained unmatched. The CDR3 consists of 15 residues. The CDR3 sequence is CASSGTGGSSYEQYF. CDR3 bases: TGTGCCAGCAGCGGGACAGGGGGCAGCTCCTACGAGCAGTACTTC.

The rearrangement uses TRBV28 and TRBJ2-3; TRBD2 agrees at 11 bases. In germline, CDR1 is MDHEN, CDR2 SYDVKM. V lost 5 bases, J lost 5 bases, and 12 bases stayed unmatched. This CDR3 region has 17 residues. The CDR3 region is CASSIPTSGIRGDTQYF. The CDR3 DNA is TGTGCCAGCAGTATACCGACTAGCGGGATCAGGGGAGATACGCAGTATTTT.

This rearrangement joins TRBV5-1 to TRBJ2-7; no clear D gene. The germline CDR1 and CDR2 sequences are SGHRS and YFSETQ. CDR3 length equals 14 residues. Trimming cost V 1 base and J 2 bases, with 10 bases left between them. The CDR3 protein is CASSLSPVTYEQYF. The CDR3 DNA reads TGCGCCAGCAGCTTGTCTCCCGTAACCTACGAGCAGTACTTC. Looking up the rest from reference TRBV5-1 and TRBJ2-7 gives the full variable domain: KAGVTQTPRYLIKTRGQQVTLSCSPISGHRSVSWYQQTPGQGLQFLFEYFSETQRNKGNFPGRFSGRQFSNSRSEMNVSTLELGDSALYLCASSLSPVTYEQYFGPGTRLTVT.

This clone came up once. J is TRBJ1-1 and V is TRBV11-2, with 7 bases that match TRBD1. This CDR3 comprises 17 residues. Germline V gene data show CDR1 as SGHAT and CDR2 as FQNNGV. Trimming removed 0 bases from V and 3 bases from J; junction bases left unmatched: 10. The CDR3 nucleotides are TGTGCCAGCAGCTTAGATCCCGTGACAGGGTGGTACACTGAAGCTTTCTTT. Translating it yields CASSLDPVTGWYTEAFF.

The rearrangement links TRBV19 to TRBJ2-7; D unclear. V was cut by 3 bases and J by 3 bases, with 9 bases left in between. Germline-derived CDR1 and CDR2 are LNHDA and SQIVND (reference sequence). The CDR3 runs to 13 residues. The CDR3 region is CASSMSTFYEQYF. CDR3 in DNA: TGTGCCAGTAGTATGTCGACTTTCTACGAGCAGTACTTC.

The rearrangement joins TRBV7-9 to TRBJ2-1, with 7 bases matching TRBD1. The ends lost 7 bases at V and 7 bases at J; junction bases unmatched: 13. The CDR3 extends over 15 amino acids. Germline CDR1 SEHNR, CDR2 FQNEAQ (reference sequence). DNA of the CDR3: TGTGCCAGCAATAGTCCGCAGGACAGGCTGAATGAGCAGTTCTTC. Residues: CASNSPQDRLNEQFF.

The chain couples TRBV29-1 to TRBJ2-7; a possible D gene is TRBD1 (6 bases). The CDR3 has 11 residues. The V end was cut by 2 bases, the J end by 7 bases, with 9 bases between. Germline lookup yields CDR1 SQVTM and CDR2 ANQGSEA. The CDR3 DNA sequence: TGCAGCGTTGAATTGGACAGAGAGCAGTACTTC. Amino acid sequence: CSVELDREQYF.

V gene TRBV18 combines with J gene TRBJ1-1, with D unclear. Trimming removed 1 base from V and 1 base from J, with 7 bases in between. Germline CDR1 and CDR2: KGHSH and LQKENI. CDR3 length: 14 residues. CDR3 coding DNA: TGTGCCAGCTCACCACGGACCTCGAACACTGAAGCTTTCTTT. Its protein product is CASSPRTSNTEAFF. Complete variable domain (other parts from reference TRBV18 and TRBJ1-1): NAGVMQNPRHLVRRRGQEARLRCSPMKGHSHVYWYRQLPEEGLKFMVYLQKENIIDESGMPKERFSAEFPKEGPSILRIQQVVRGDSAAYFCASSPRTSNTEAFFGQGTRLTVV.

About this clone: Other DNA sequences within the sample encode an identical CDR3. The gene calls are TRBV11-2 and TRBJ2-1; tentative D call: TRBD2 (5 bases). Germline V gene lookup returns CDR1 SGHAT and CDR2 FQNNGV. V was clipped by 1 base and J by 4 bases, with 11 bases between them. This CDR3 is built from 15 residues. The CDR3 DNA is TGTGCCAGCAGCTTAGCGGGGAGTCTTTACAATGAGCAGTTCTTC. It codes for CASSLAGSLYNEQFF.

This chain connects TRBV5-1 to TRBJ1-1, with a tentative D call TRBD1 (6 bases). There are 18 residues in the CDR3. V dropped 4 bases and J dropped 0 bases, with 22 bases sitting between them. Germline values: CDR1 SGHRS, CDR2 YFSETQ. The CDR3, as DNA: TGCGCCAGCAGCACCCTAAGTCCCCCCGGGGGCCTGAACACTGAAGCTTTCTTT. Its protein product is CASSTLSPPGGLNTEAFF.

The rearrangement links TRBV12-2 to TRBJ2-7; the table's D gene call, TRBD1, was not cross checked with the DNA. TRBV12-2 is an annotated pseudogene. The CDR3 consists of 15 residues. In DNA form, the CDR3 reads TGTGCAAGTCGCTTAGAAAACAGGGGTTCCTACGAGCAGTACTTC. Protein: CASRLENRGSYEQYF.

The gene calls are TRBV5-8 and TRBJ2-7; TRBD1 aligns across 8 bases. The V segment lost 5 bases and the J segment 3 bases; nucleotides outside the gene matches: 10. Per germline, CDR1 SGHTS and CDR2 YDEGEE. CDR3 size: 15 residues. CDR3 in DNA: TGTGCCAGCAGTACCGCCGGGACAGGATTCTACGAGCAGTACTTC. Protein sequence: CASSTAGTGFYEQYF.